The rows below give T cell receptor beta chains drawn from one sample of a study of human T cells and chemical hapten exposure. TCRdb recomputed calls from the RACE reads with MiXCR, one row per CDR3 protein. The data hold 350,000 to 400,000 distinct CDR3 sequences, with 5.1% observed a single time. Here the sequenced sample was whole blood, taken in connection with sensitization to the hapten diphenylcyclopropenone (DPC). The receptors were sampled from a woman between 45 and 60 years old with alopecia areata. Some clones in this sample may be carry-over from other donors' samples. The conserved cysteine and the conserved F or W are not part of the CDR3 here. Each record gives: V gene, J gene, CDR3 protein.

V gene: TRBV7-2; J gene: TRBJ2-2; CDR3 protein: ASSLSRVTGELF
V gene: TRBV7-9; J gene: TRBJ1-1; CDR3 protein: ASSLGQGQEAF
V gene: TRBV27; J gene: TRBJ2-3; CDR3 protein: ASSKTPLGIPDTQY
V gene: TRBV12-3/TRBV12-4; J gene: TRBJ1-3; CDR3 protein: ASSYSGNTIY
V gene: TRBV7-2; J gene: TRBJ2-3; CDR3 protein: ASSISGSGADTQY
V gene: TRBV30; J gene: TRBJ2-3; CDR3 protein: AWSLGRTDTQY
V gene: TRBV28; J gene: TRBJ2-5; CDR3 protein: ASSLTGQGATKETQY
V gene: TRBV10-3; J gene: TRBJ1-6; CDR3 protein: AHRRDRESPLH
V gene: TRBV7-2; J gene: TRBJ1-2; CDR3 protein: ASSLAGQGIGYT
V gene: TRBV6-6; J gene: TRBJ1-5; CDR3 protein: ASSIGGQQPQH
V gene: TRBV20-1; J gene: TRBJ2-3; CDR3 protein: SARDPTSSTDTQY
V gene: TRBV2; J gene: TRBJ2-2; CDR3 protein: ASGVGTGELF
V gene: TRBV29-1; J gene: TRBJ2-1; CDR3 protein: SVGAGAKHNEQF
V gene: TRBV7-2; J gene: TRBJ2-4; CDR3 protein: ASSRTGGAKNIQY
V gene: TRBV27; J gene: TRBJ2-7; CDR3 protein: ASSFSTSGTTHEQY
V gene: TRBV6-2/TRBV6-3; J gene: TRBJ2-7; CDR3 protein: ASRPPGAAHEQY
V gene: TRBV19; J gene: TRBJ2-1; CDR3 protein: ASSIDRASSYNEQF
V gene: TRBV20-1; J gene: TRBJ1-2; CDR3 protein: SPVGSNYGYT
V gene: TRBV3-1; J gene: TRBJ2-6; CDR3 protein: ASSQSRGPGANVLT
V gene: TRBV6-5; J gene: TRBJ1-6; CDR3 protein: ASSYTFRGGPLH
V gene: TRBV5-1; J gene: TRBJ2-5; CDR3 protein: ASSFPGGDETQY
V gene: TRBV25-1; J gene: TRBJ1-5; CDR3 protein: ASSEYSSNQPQH
V gene: TRBV7-9; J gene: TRBJ2-1; CDR3 protein: ASSLLRAGPSGQF
V gene: TRBV28; J gene: TRBJ2-6; CDR3 protein: ASVASGANVLT
V gene: TRBV11-1; J gene: TRBJ1-6; CDR3 protein: ASSLIAGDSPLH
V gene: TRBV12-3/TRBV12-4; J gene: TRBJ2-3; CDR3 protein: ASSTAASTDTQY
V gene: TRBV6-1; J gene: TRBJ2-4; CDR3 protein: ASSEGASGEAKNIQY
V gene: TRBV29-1; J gene: TRBJ2-3; CDR3 protein: SVGGGGGTDTQY
V gene: TRBV3-1; J gene: TRBJ1-2; CDR3 protein: ASSPTANYGYT
V gene: TRBV6-5; J gene: TRBJ1-1; CDR3 protein: ASRPQGNTEAF
V gene: TRBV5-4; J gene: TRBJ2-3; CDR3 protein: ASSFSSAGVGVDTQY
V gene: TRBV7-2; J gene: TRBJ2-3; CDR3 protein: ASNEGYTDTQY
V gene: TRBV5-6; J gene: TRBJ2-7; CDR3 protein: ASSLPIGTRNEQY
V gene: TRBV29-1; J gene: TRBJ2-3; CDR3 protein: SVRTSGTDTQY
V gene: TRBV10-3; J gene: TRBJ2-3; CDR3 protein: AIEDRVEGTDTQY
V gene: TRBV6-2/TRBV6-3; J gene: TRBJ2-7; CDR3 protein: ASSYGGLAGYEQY
V gene: TRBV20-1; J gene: TRBJ1-1; CDR3 protein: SARKGGTNTEAF
V gene: TRBV6-1; J gene: TRBJ1-3; CDR3 protein: ASTYSSSGNTIY
V gene: TRBV24-1; J gene: TRBJ2-1; CDR3 protein: ATSDYSSGSGNEQF
V gene: TRBV4-2; J gene: TRBJ1-2; CDR3 protein: ASSPRPTSNYGYT
V gene: TRBV4-3; J gene: TRBJ2-1; CDR3 protein: ASSHNPGLSNEQF
V gene: TRBV20-1; J gene: TRBJ1-1; CDR3 protein: SARDFSGRPNTEAF
V gene: TRBV9; J gene: TRBJ1-1; CDR3 protein: ASRGQGHTEAF
V gene: TRBV3-1; J gene: TRBJ2-3; CDR3 protein: ASSQDKTGEDTQY
V gene: TRBV12-3/TRBV12-4; J gene: TRBJ2-3; CDR3 protein: ASSIFTDTQY
V gene: TRBV27; J gene: TRBJ1-1; CDR3 protein: ASSFGIGPTEAF
V gene: TRBV12-3/TRBV12-4; J gene: TRBJ1-4; CDR3 protein: ASSLQGRGNEKLF
V gene: TRBV3-1; J gene: TRBJ2-4; CDR3 protein: ASSPGQQNIQY
V gene: TRBV5-1; J gene: TRBJ2-5; CDR3 protein: ASRPDNRETQY
V gene: TRBV12-3/TRBV12-4; J gene: TRBJ1-3; CDR3 protein: ASSFGAAGNTIY
V gene: TRBV12-3/TRBV12-4; J gene: TRBJ2-7; CDR3 protein: ASSPTGNEQY